One and the same sample provided the 22 T cell receptor beta chains below, sequenced in a study of T cell responses to AZD1222 COVID-19 vaccine. Measured with immunoSEQ multiplex PCR; TCRdb has only the in-frame clones, and not every one. The data contain approximately 150,000 clones, about 86% of them singletons. Sequenced material: peripheral blood, taken 28 days after the second AZD1222 dose. The receptors shown here come from an adult who received the AZD1222 COVID-19 vaccine.

The chain carries TRBV27 and TRBJ1-4; TRBD1 agrees at 12 bases. Trimming took 8 bases from V and 8 from J; bases not matched to a gene: 9. This CDR3 spans 15 amino acids. The germline CDR1 and CDR2 sequences are MNHEY and SMNVEV (reference sequence). The CDR3 reads CASRDRGRLGEKLFF. DNA of the CDR3: TGTGCCAGCCGGGACAGGGGGCGTCTTGGGGAAAAACTGTTTTTT.

The rearrangement links TRBV5-1 to TRBJ2-5; D is uncertain. The CDR3 is 12 residues long. Germline V CDR1 and CDR2: SGHRS, YFSETQ. Trimming removed 4 bases at V and 3 bases at J, with 7 bases between. The CDR3 spells CASSETEETQYF. The CDR3 coding sequence is TGCGCCAGCAGCGAGACCGAAGAGACCCAGTACTTC.

V gene TRBV6-6 combines with J gene TRBJ1-2, with a weak D call TRBD1 (5 bases). V dropped 5 bases and J dropped 7 bases, with 14 bases sitting between them. Germline V lookup: CDR1 MNHNY, CDR2 SVGAGI (reference sequence). The CDR3 covers 13 residues. In nucleotides, the CDR3 is TGTGCCAGCAGTCCGGGGCGGGCGTCTGGCTACACCTTC. Its translation: CASSPGRASGYTF.

The chain links TRBV6-5 to TRBJ1-4; the D gene is possibly TRBD1 (6 bases). The CDR3 totals 15 residues. Looked up from germline, CDR1 is MNHEY and CDR2 is SVGAGI. V was pared by 6 bases and J by 8 bases, with 19 bases between. The CDR3 DNA reads TGTGCCAGCAGATCTTCGGGGGCAGGTCAGGAAAAACTGTTTTTT. The encoded protein is CASRSSGAGQEKLFF.

This clone has just one count. The chain employs TRBV27 and TRBJ2-3; 7 bases are a match to TRBD2. CDR1 and CDR2 from the germline V gene are MNHEY and SMNVEV (reference sequence). CDR3 size: 16 residues. V was clipped by 6 bases and J by 4 bases; unmatched bases: 13. This CDR3 is CASSSPEAGVSDTQYF. The CDR3 bases are TGTGCCAGCAGCTCCCCCGAGGCGGGAGTCTCAGATACGCAGTATTTT.

The rearrangement uses TRBV12-3 or TRBV12-4 and TRBJ1-1, with D perhaps TRBD1 (5 bases). V was shortened by 7 bases and J by 5 bases, with 14 bases between the two germline ends. The CDR3 length is 13 residues. As DNA, the CDR3 is TGTGCCAGCATCAAATGGGAGGGGACTGAAGCTTTCTTT. Encoded protein: CASIKWEGTEAFF.

The gene calls are TRBV5-1 and TRBJ2-3; D gene ambiguous. CDR3 size: 15 residues. V shed 2 bases and J shed 0 bases, with 10 bases lying between them. Germline CDR1 SGHRS, CDR2 YFSETQ. This CDR3 reads CASSFNSHSTDTQYF. The CDR3 bases are TGCGCCAGCAGCTTTAACAGCCATAGCACAGATACGCAGTATTTT.

This chain joins TRBV20-1 and TRBJ2-7; no clear D gene. CDR1 DFQATT and CDR2 SNEGSKA come from the germline V gene (reference sequence). V was cut by 4 bases and J by 0 bases, with 13 bases left in between. The CDR3 covers 14 residues. The CDR3 DNA sequence: TGCAGTGCTAATGATCCGAAGAGCTCCTACGAGCAGTACTTC. Translating gives CSANDPKSSYEQYF.

The chain uses TRBV28 and TRBJ2-3; D is unresolved. Germline CDR1 is MDHEN and CDR2 is SYDVKM. Deletions cut 2 bases from V and 2 bases from J, with 8 bases between. This CDR3 region has 14 residues. This CDR3 reads CASSLPALTDTQYF. Written as DNA, the CDR3 is TGTGCCAGCAGTTTACCAGCGCTCACAGATACGCAGTATTTT.

The rearrangement joins TRBV23-1 to TRBJ1-3, with a weak D call TRBD1 (6 bases). TRBV23-1 is an ORF, and what it does is uncertain. Trimming cost V 0 bases and J 2 bases, with 17 bases left between them. The CDR3 loop spans 18 amino acids. The CDR3 sequence: CASSQSPGGAHAGNTIYF. The CDR3 bases are TGCGCCAGCAGTCAATCGCCTGGGGGGGCGCACGCTGGAAACACCATATATTTT.

The rearrangement joins TRBV25-1 to TRBJ1-1, with D unclear. The CDR3 has 11 amino acids. V shed 8 bases and J shed 7 bases, with 11 bases lying between them. Germline values: CDR1 MGHDK, CDR2 SYGVNS. CDR3 sequence: CASGPLVEAFF. DNA for the CDR3: TGTGCCAGCGGCCCACTGGTTGAAGCTTTCTTT.

V gene TRBV19 combines with J gene TRBJ1-3, with D perhaps TRBD1 (6 bases). The V end lost 11 bases, the J end lost 0 bases, and 17 bases lay between the germline ends. From germline, CDR1 is LNHDA and CDR2 SQIVND (reference sequence). There are 15 residues in the CDR3. DNA of the CDR3: TGTGCCGGAAGCGGCCGGACAGACTCTGGAAACACCATATATTTT. As protein: CAGSGRTDSGNTIYF. Combining the CDR3 with reference TRBV19 and TRBJ1-3 gives the whole variable domain DGGITQSPKYLFRKEGQNVTLSCEQNLNHDAMYWYRQDPGQGLRLIYYSQIVNDFQKGDIAEGYSVSREKKESFPLTVTSAQKNPTAFYLCAGSGRTDSGNTIYFGEGSWLTVV.

The chain combines TRBV6-5 with TRBJ1-4, with a possible D match to TRBD1 (5 bases). This CDR3 comprises 16 residues. V lost 4 bases to trimming and J lost 0 bases, with 12 bases between them. The germline V gene encodes CDR1 MNHEY and CDR2 SVGAGI. The CDR3, as DNA: TGTGCCAGCAGTTGGGAATCAGGGTCAACTAATGAAAAACTGTTTTTT. Its protein product is CASSWESGSTNEKLFF.

This rearrangement joins TRBV27 to TRBJ1-6; a weak D match, TRBD1 (6 bases). The ends were cut back, 8 bases at V and 3 bases at J, with 11 bases in the middle. CDR1 and CDR2 (germline): MNHEY, SMNVEV (reference sequence). The CDR3 spans 14 residues. Written as DNA, the CDR3 is TGTGCCAGCCGGAGGGGGGGCTATAATTCACCCCTCCACTTT. Amino acid sequence: CASRRGGYNSPLHF.

The chain has TRBV4-2 and TRBJ2-1; D gene ambiguous. The V gene's germline CDR1 is LGHNA and CDR2 YNFKEQ. Trimming removed 1 base from V and 7 bases from J, with 11 bases in between. The CDR3 is 14 amino acids. CDR3 nucleotide sequence: TGTGCCAGCAGCCAAGCACGGAGTTCTAATGAGCAGTTCTTC. Translated: CASSQARSSNEQFF.

The chain combines TRBV19 with TRBJ2-7, with 8 bases matching TRBD2. J gave up 5 bases and V 5 bases, and 14 bases lay outside the gene matches. Germline V lookup: CDR1 LNHDA, CDR2 SQIVND (reference sequence). The CDR3 length is 16 residues. The CDR3 sequence is CASSGLGAGVIDEQYF. The CDR3 DNA reads as TGTGCCAGTAGTGGTCTTGGAGCGGGAGTGATTGACGAGCAGTACTTC.

The chain uses TRBV6-5 and TRBJ2-5; D perhaps matches TRBD2 (6 bases). The CDR3 has 13 amino acids. V shed 6 bases and J shed 6 bases, with 14 bases lying between them. The V gene's germline CDR1 is MNHEY and CDR2 SVGAGI. CDR3 loop: CASREEGPKTQYF. The CDR3 region has the DNA TGTGCCAGCAGGGAGGAGGGACCCAAGACCCAGTACTTC.

This sequence joins TRBV6-7 and TRBJ2-1; D tentatively fits TRBD1 or TRBD2 (6 bases each). TRBV6-7 belongs to the ORF category, with a function that is uncertain. Trimming left V 0 bases short and J 1 base short, with 13 bases between. CDR3 length: 17 residues. The CDR3 sequence: CASSYSSGGRSYNEQFF. DNA of the CDR3: TGTGCCAGCAGTTACTCGAGTGGGGGGCGGTCCTACAATGAGCAGTTCTTC.

The chain joins TRBV2 to TRBJ1-1; 7 bases agree with TRBD1. Trimming removed 3 bases from V and 11 bases from J; junction bases left unmatched: 9. This CDR3 is 13 amino acids long. The germline V gene has CDR1 SNHLY and CDR2 FYNNEI. The CDR3 DNA is TGTGCCAGCAGTGATTCGCAGGGGGGTACTGCTTTCTTT. Translation gives CASSDSQGGTAFF.

V is TRBV7-2 and J is TRBJ1-1; D uncertain. Germline V lookup: CDR1 SGHTA, CDR2 FQGNSA. Between the trimmed V and J ends, which lost 1 base and 6 bases, there was a span of 12 bases. This CDR3 spans 14 amino acids. The CDR3 sequence is CASSLGASAAEAFF. In nucleotides, the CDR3 is TGTGCCAGCAGCTTAGGGGCGTCGGCTGCTGAAGCTTTCTTT. The variable domain in full, completed from reference TRBV7-2 and TRBJ1-1, reads GAGVSQSPSNKVTEKGKDVELRCDPISGHTALYWYRQSLGQGLEFLIYFQGNSAPDKSGLPSDRFSAERTGGSVSTLTIQRTQQEDSAVYLCASSLGASAAEAFFGQGTRLTVV.

The chain joins TRBV11-2 to TRBJ2-7, with D hard to call. The CDR3 totals 14 residues. Germline V gives CDR1 SGHAT, CDR2 FQNNGV. Between the trimmed V and J ends, which lost 4 bases and 3 bases, there was a span of 13 bases. The CDR3 bases are TGTGCCAGCAGCTCCACGGCGGTTCTCTACGAGCAGTACTTC. The encoded protein is CASSSTAVLYEQYF.

This rearrangement joins TRBV6-5 to TRBJ1-5; unclear D gene. Trimming took 4 bases from V and 3 from J, leaving 10 bases between them. The CDR3 runs to 14 residues. CDR1 is MNHEY, CDR2 SVGAGI, per germline. The CDR3, as DNA: TGTGCCAGCAGTTCCCCAGGAATCAATCAGCCCCAGCATTTT. This encodes CASSSPGINQPQHF.